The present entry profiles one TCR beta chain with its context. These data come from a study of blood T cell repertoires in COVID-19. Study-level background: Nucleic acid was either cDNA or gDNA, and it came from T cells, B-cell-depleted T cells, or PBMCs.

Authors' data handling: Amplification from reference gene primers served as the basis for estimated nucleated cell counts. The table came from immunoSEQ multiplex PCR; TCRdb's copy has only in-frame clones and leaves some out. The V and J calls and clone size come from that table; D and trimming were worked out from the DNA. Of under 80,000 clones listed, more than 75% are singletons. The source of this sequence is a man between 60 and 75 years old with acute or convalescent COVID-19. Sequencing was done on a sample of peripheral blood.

The CDR3: CASRDPISGNTEAFF. The CDR3 DNA is TGTGCCAGCAGAGATCCGATTTCGGGAAACACTGAAGCTTTCTTT. The chain employs TRBV2 and TRBJ1-1, with unresolved D. Germline CDR1 SNHLY, CDR2 FYNNEI. There are 15 residues in the CDR3. Trimming removed 6 bases at V and 2 bases at J, with 16 bases between.